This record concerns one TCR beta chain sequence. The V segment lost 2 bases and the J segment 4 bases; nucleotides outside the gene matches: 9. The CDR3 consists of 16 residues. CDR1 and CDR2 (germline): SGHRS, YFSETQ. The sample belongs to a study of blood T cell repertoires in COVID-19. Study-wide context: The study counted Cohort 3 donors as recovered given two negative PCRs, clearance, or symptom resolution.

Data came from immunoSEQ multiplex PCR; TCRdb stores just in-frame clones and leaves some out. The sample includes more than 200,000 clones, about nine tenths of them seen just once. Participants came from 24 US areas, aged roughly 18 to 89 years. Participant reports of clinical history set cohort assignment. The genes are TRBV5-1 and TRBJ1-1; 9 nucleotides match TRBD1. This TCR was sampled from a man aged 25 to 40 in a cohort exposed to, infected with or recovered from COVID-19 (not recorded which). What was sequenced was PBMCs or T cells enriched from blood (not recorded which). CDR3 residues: CASSFLQGAKGTEAFF. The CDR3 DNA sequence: TGCGCCAGCAGCTTCCTACAGGGGGCAAAAGGCACTGAAGCTTTCTTT. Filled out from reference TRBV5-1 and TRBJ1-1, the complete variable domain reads KAGVTQTPRYLIKTRGQQVTLSCSPISGHRSVSWYQQTPGQGLQFLFEYFSETQRNKGNFPGRFSGRQFSNSRSEMNVSTLELGDSALYLCASSFLQGAKGTEAFFGQGTRLTVV.